Reported below is one T cell receptor (beta chain). This record belongs to a study of siplizumab effects on memory and regulatory T cells. The CDR3 is 14 amino acids. V lost 3 bases and J 4 bases, leaving 12 bases between the germline ends. In germline, CDR1 is MDHEN, CDR2 SYDVKM. Clones were read by immunoSEQ multiplex PCR, and TCRdb kept only the in-frame ones, dropping some. Among 50,000 or so clones listed, over 85% were seen once. The receptor was derived from a human donor in good health. V usage is TRBV28 and J usage is TRBJ1-1, with a possible D match to TRBD1 (5 bases). Sequencing was done on a sample of CD8+ T cells sorted from blood. CDR3 sequence: CASSLSGLGTEAFF. The CDR3, as DNA: TGTGCCAGCAGTTTGTCGGGGCTTGGCACTGAAGCTTTCTTT.